A selection of T cell receptor beta chains follows, all from one sample in a study of shared clonotypes between healthy human individuals. Some clones are missing from TCRdb's copy, which holds only in-frame ones; the method was immunoSEQ multiplex PCR. The sample lists around 2,100,000 clones, approximately 95% occurring once. The source material was naive CD8+ T cells sorted from blood. The receptors shown here come from a man younger than 30 in good health. Each CDR3 is given without its conserved first and last residue. The order of the fields is V gene, CDR3 protein.

V: TRBV15
CDR3: ATSRDRAPWGAGELF

V: TRBV15
CDR3: ATSRDPALEYSYEQY

V: TRBV9
CDR3: ASSVDGGLGTGELF

V: TRBV27
CDR3: ASSLMVIGYNEQF

V: TRBV6-5
CDR3: ASSYGGRNT

V: TRBV13
CDR3: ASSLWTSGGYNEQF

V: TRBV7-6
CDR3: ASSLDWGQGLQETQY

V: TRBV7-6
CDR3: ASSLANAGGSTDTQY

V: TRBV7-3
CDR3: ASSPTVNTEAF

V: TRBV11-2
CDR3: ASSLQGTIY

V: TRBV7-6
CDR3: ASSLVPERSSGANVLT

V: TRBV10-3
CDR3: AISVKGPNYGYT

V: TRBV5-6
CDR3: ASSPWTGPYEQY

V: TRBV13
CDR3: ASSPRASYEQY

V: TRBV6-5
CDR3: ASTGTGATNEKLF

V: TRBV7-9
CDR3: ASSSPTGETQY

V: TRBV7-9
CDR3: ASSYLILSGVTDTQY

V: TRBV7-9
CDR3: ASSLGRDGSTGELF

V: TRBV27
CDR3: ASSPTTGYGYT

V: TRBV4-1
CDR3: ASSQLAGALDEQY

V: TRBV4-1
CDR3: ASSLRDRSYEQY

V: TRBV29-1
CDR3: SVEGGGTNYGYT

V: TRBV30
CDR3: AWTTADTQY

V: TRBV5-1
CDR3: ASSAWTGVDEQF

V: TRBV7-9
CDR3: ASDSGGEKLF

V: TRBV7-9
CDR3: ASSSTGTGYSHEQY

V: TRBV27
CDR3: ASSARQSEQF

V: TRBV28
CDR3: ASSLPSGGCEQY

V: TRBV11-2
CDR3: ASSFARGPEQY

V: TRBV11-2
CDR3: ASSFGGTYNEQF

V: TRBV13
CDR3: ASSLGLGEAF

V: TRBV2
CDR3: ASQLGQGNLLHSGANVLT

V: TRBV4-1
CDR3: ASSQPGTGYTGELF

V: TRBV15
CDR3: ATRTRQGDSPLH

V: TRBV7-6
CDR3: ASSLGEGSPYEQY

V: TRBV6-4
CDR3: ASSAIPAPYNEQF

V: TRBV5-4
CDR3: ASSPDLTVYEQY